This T cell receptor beta chain was documented in a study of blood T cell repertoires in COVID-19. Study at large: COVID-19 samples from acute and convalescent phases originated in the United States, Italy and Spain. T cells, B-cell-depleted T cells, or PBMCs provided the cDNA or gDNA that served as material.

The germline gives CDR1 SGHRS, CDR2 YFSETQ. Trimming stripped 0 bases from V and 6 bases from J, with 13 bases between. CDR3 size: 16 residues. In the study's own analysis: Estimation of nucleated cell counts relied on the amplification of reference gene primers. The repertoire was sequenced with immunoSEQ multiplex PCR; TCRdb's copy has only in-frame clones and lacks some. D and trimming come from the DNA, and the V and J calls and clone size come from that table. The repertoire consists of some 300,000 clones, with approximately 86% occurring once and the leading ten covering 1% to 1.5%. The clonotype comes from a man between 65 and 80 years old with acute or convalescent COVID-19. This chain joins TRBV5-1 and TRBJ1-6; D not resolved. Material: peripheral blood. This CDR3 is CASSLEVGGTNSPLHF. For the CDR3, the DNA is TGCGCCAGCAGCTTGGAGGTCGGAGGAACTAATTCACCCCTCCACTTT.